This is a list of T cell receptor beta chains from one sample in a study of identical twins. TCRdb fed the 5' RACE reads into MiXCR, producing one record per CDR3 protein. The profile shows roughly 540,000 distinct CDR3 sequences, 22% of them singletons. The data were also submitted as part of a second study, on T cells expressing NK-cell markers.

The sample consisted of CD4+ T cells sorted from blood. These TCRs come from a woman younger than 30 in good health. Each CDR3 is given with its conserved first and last residue. D genes are given only for firm matches. Not every row has a clone size; where given, it reads once, few, many or a size class.

clone_size j_call d_call v_call cdr3_nt cdr3_aa
. TRBJ2-2 . TRBV4-2 TGTGCCAGCAGCCAAGATCTAGGAAGGGAGCTGTTTTTT CASSQDLGRELFF
few TRBJ1-1 . TRBV18 TGTGCCAGCTCCTTCGGGGTCACTGAAGCTTTCTTT CASSFGVTEAFF
many TRBJ2-7 TRBD2 TRBV12-3/TRBV12-4 TGTGCCAGCAGTCGGACTAGCGGGGCCTACGAGCAGTACTTC CASSRTSGAYEQYF
few TRBJ2-4 TRBD1 TRBV5-6 TGTGCCAGCAGCTCAATCGGACAGGGTCTAGCCAAAAACATTCAGTACTTC CASSSIGQGLAKNIQYF
. TRBJ2-7 . TRBV6-2/TRBV6-3 TGTGCCAGCAGCGCCGTCTCGGCTGACTCCTACGAGCAGTACTTC CASSAVSADSYEQYF
few TRBJ1-2 . TRBV7-2 TGTGCCAGCAGTCTTTTTACTAGGGAGAACTATGGCTACACCTTC CASSLFTRENYGYTF
. TRBJ2-1 TRBD2 TRBV27 TGTGCCAGCAGGGGACTAGGTGTTTCGAATGAGCAGTTCTTC CASRGLGVSNEQFF
. TRBJ2-1 . TRBV7-8 TGTGCCAGCAGCCCGTGGGGGCGATTTGAAAATGAGCAGTTCTTC CASSPWGRFENEQFF
few TRBJ1-5 TRBD1 TRBV5-8 TGTGCCAGCAGCTTACACAGGGGGCTAAGCGCCAGTCAGCCCCAGCATTTT CASSLHRGLSASQPQHF
few TRBJ2-2 . TRBV20-1 TGCAGTGCTGCACCTACCCCGGGAGCCGGGGAGCTGTTTTTT CSAAPTPGAGELFF
many TRBJ2-7 TRBD2 TRBV6-5 TGTGCCAGCAGTTCCAACCTAGCGGGGGCCTACGAGCAGTACTTC CASSSNLAGAYEQYF
few TRBJ1-6 . TRBV3-1 TGTGCCAGCAGTAAAGGCGGAGGCTACGTCGCACCCCTCCACTTT CASSKGGGYVAPLHF
few TRBJ2-7 TRBD2 TRBV6-1 TGTGCCAGCACCGGACTAGCGGGAGCCTACGAGCAGTACTTC CASTGLAGAYEQYF
. TRBJ2-3 . TRBV9 TGTGCCAGCAGCGTAGGAGGCCCGGGTCTCGGAGATACGCAGTATTTT CASSVGGPGLGDTQYF
. TRBJ2-5 . TRBV7-2 TGTGCCAGCAGCTTAGGGTCCTATCAAGAGACCCAGTACTTC CASSLGSYQETQYF
. TRBJ2-4 . TRBV12-3/TRBV12-4 TGTGCCAGCAGTTTCGGGGGGCATGGATCCAAAAACATTCAGTACTTC CASSFGGHGSKNIQYF
. TRBJ1-2 TRBD1 TRBV11-2 TGTGCCAGCAGCCCCGGGACAGGGCGCTACACCTTC CASSPGTGRYTF
. TRBJ2-2 TRBD1 TRBV7-3 TGTGCCAGCAGCACACAACCCAGGGGGTCCGGGGAGCTGTTTTTT CASSTQPRGSGELFF
few TRBJ2-1 TRBD2 TRBV25-1 TGTGCCAGCACGGTAGCGGGAGGCCCCTCCTACAATGAGCAGTTCTTC CASTVAGGPSYNEQFF
. TRBJ2-5 TRBD2 TRBV11-2 TGTGCCAGCAGCCAGGGACTAGCGGCCGGCCAAGAGACCCAGTACTTC CASSQGLAAGQETQYF
. TRBJ2-2 TRBD2 TRBV20-1 TGCAGTGCTAGAAAACCGGGACTAGCGGGGGAAGGGGAGCTGTTTTTT CSARKPGLAGEGELFF
. TRBJ1-2 . TRBV5-1 TGCGCCAGCAGCTTGGAGCTGGGGGCGCGCGGCTACACCTTC CASSLELGARGYTF
few TRBJ1-2 . TRBV29-1 TGCAGCGTTACTGGGGTCGATGGCTACACCTTC CSVTGVDGYTF
. TRBJ1-6 . TRBV9 TGTGCCAGCAGCGCCGAGGGGGACCTGAGGAGCTCACCCCTCCACTTT CASSAEGDLRSSPLHF
few TRBJ2-7 TRBD2 TRBV11-2 TGTGCCAGCAGCAACCAACTAGCGGGGGGGACCTACGAGCAGTACTTC CASSNQLAGGTYEQYF
few TRBJ2-4 TRBD2 TRBV9 TGTGCCAGCAGCGGACAAGGGGAGGGCAAAAACATTCAGTACTTC CASSGQGEGKNIQYF
. TRBJ2-5 . TRBV20-1 TGCAGTGCCCTAGTTCCGTACCAAGAGACCCAGTACTTC CSALVPYQETQYF
many TRBJ2-3 TRBD2 TRBV11-2 TGTGCCAGCAGCTCCCTAACTAGCGGGGGGCGGGGTACGCAGTATTTT CASSSLTSGGRGTQYF
once TRBJ2-1 TRBD1 TRBV20-1 TGCAGCCGTGAGGGACAGTGGACCCATGAGCAGTTCTTC CSREGQWTHEQFF
few TRBJ2-1 TRBD2 TRBV20-1 TGCAGTGCTAGAGAACTAGCGGGAGGGGTTAATGAGCAGTTCTTC CSARELAGGVNEQFF
. TRBJ2-2 TRBD1 TRBV27 TGTGCCAGCAGTCACCGGACAGGGGGCGGGAACACCGGGGAGCTGTTTTTT CASSHRTGGGNTGELFF
. TRBJ2-1 . TRBV3-1 TGTGCCAGCAGCCAAGATTTTGCGGGGAGCTCCTACAATGAGCAGTTCTTC CASSQDFAGSSYNEQFF
few TRBJ2-3 . TRBV18 TGTGCCAGCTCACCACGGTTGGATAGCACAGATACGCAGTATTTT CASSPRLDSTDTQYF
few TRBJ1-3 . TRBV11-2 TGTGCCAGCAGCTTAGCTACCTCTGGAAACACCATATATTTT CASSLATSGNTIYF
. TRBJ2-3 TRBD2 TRBV20-1 TGCAGTGCTAGTTCGCTAGCGGGAGTCACAGATACGCAGTATTTT CSASSLAGVTDTQYF
few TRBJ2-2 TRBD2 TRBV12-3/TRBV12-4 TGTGCCAGCAGTTTTGGACTAGCGGGGACGACCTGGAACACCGGGGAGCTGTTTTTT CASSFGLAGTTWNTGELFF
. TRBJ2-2 TRBD2 TRBV5-1 TGCGCCAGCAGCTCCGGACTAGCGGGAGGGTTTGGCGGGGAGCTGTTTTTT CASSSGLAGGFGGELFF